This T cell receptor (beta chain) emerged from a study of cytomegalovirus exposure and HLA in healthy donors. Overall study results and limits: After further analysis at a later stage, 16,951 TCR beta sequences were associated with HLA alleles at 0.05 false discovery rate. According to an earlier analysis, most TCR beta V segments yielded productive rearrangements about 87% or about 30% of the time. Reportedly, HLA-A and HLA-B alleles of most subjects were accurately predicted from TCR beta.

The study ran its PCR with 60 Vbeta and 13 Jbeta primers. Libraries were prepared by immunoSEQ multiplex PCR; TCRdb keeps only in-frame clonotypes and omits some of them. This table has under 200,000 clones, roughly 80% appearing once. This clone occurred once. What it binds is unknown. V was clipped by 5 bases and J by 9 bases; unmatched bases: 13. The CDR3 consists of 16 residues. The germline V gene encodes CDR1 SGHVS and CDR2 FNYEAQ. The chain employs TRBV7-6 and TRBJ2-1; 10 positions match TRBD2. The sample taken for sequencing was PBMCs. The receptor was derived from a man aged 25-45 years in good health and CMV-seronegative. CDR3 loop: CASSRASASGRGEQFF. CDR3 DNA sequence: TGTGCCAGCAGCCGCGCCTCGGCTAGCGGGAGAGGTGAGCAGTTCTTC.